These T cell receptor beta chains were read from a single sample in a study of blood T cells in healthy people across ages. Using its own MiXCR run on the 5' RACE reads, TCRdb lists one record per CDR3 protein. Of roughly 1.9 million distinct CDR3 sequences in the sample, more than 35% are singletons; the top ten hold roughly 23%. Sequencing was performed on blood. The source of these receptors is a human donor in good health. Each CDR3 is given with its conserved first and last residue. Fields, in order: J gene, D gene, clone size, V gene, CDR3 protein, CDR3 DNA. The D gene is left open where the match is weak. The size entry is marked missing in some rows and otherwise reads once, few, many or a size class.

J: TRBJ2-7
D: .
size: few
V: TRBV20-1
CDR3: CSARDWVPGWLSYEQYF
DNA: TGCAGTGCTAGAGATTGGGTACCCGGTTGGCTCTCCTACGAGCAGTACTTC

J: TRBJ1-5
D: .
size: once
V: TRBV12-3/TRBV12-4
CDR3: CASSYEPNSNQPQHF
DNA: TGTGCCAGCAGTTACGAACCCAATAGCAATCAGCCCCAGCATTTT

J: TRBJ1-6
D: TRBD1
size: .
V: TRBV6-6
CDR3: CASSRTGLYNSPLHF
DNA: TGTGCCAGCAGTCGGACAGGGCTTTATAATTCACCCCTCCACTTT

J: TRBJ2-6
D: TRBD1
size: .
V: TRBV13
CDR3: CATWDSSGANVLTF
DNA: TGTGCCACCTGGGACAGCTCTGGGGCCAACGTCCTGACTTTC

J: TRBJ2-3
D: .
size: .
V: TRBV18
CDR3: CASSPPLGGGADTQYF
DNA: TGTGCCAGCTCACCCCCTCTAGGGGGGGGAGCAGATACGCAGTATTTT

J: TRBJ2-3
D: .
size: .
V: TRBV6-5
CDR3: CASSYSRPGYGLDTQYF
DNA: TGTGCCAGCAGTTACTCGAGACCGGGGTACGGGCTTGATACGCAGTATTTT

J: TRBJ2-1
D: TRBD1
size: .
V: TRBV4-3
CDR3: CASSPTGGLNLGPYNEQFF
DNA: TGCGCCAGCAGCCCCACAGGGGGCCTTAATCTCGGCCCATACAATGAGCAGTTCTTC

J: TRBJ2-1
D: .
size: .
V: TRBV2
CDR3: CASSAGRGGEQFF
DNA: TGTGCCAGCAGTGCCGGCAGGGGCGGTGAGCAGTTCTTC

J: TRBJ2-3
D: TRBD2
size: .
V: TRBV20-1
CDR3: CSAITHGTRVGDTQYF
DNA: TGCAGTGCGATCACCCACGGGACTAGGGTGGGAGATACGCAGTATTTT

J: TRBJ1-6
D: TRBD1
size: .
V: TRBV7-2
CDR3: CASTGDRENNSPLHF
DNA: TGTGCCAGCACCGGGGACAGGGAAAATAATTCACCCCTCCACTTT

J: TRBJ1-2
D: .
size: .
V: TRBV15
CDR3: CATSPSGRIYGYTF
DNA: TGTGCCACCAGCCCTAGCGGGCGGATCTATGGCTACACCTTC

J: TRBJ1-1
D: TRBD1
size: few
V: TRBV6-5
CDR3: CASSSPSGTGHTEAFF
DNA: TGTGCCAGCAGTTCACCCTCCGGGACAGGGCACACTGAAGCTTTCTTT

J: TRBJ1-1
D: TRBD1
size: .
V: TRBV3-1
CDR3: CASSHRQGLEAEAFF
DNA: TGTGCCAGCAGCCACCGACAGGGCCTGGAGGCTGAAGCTTTCTTT

J: TRBJ2-2
D: .
size: .
V: TRBV20-1
CDR3: CSARPKQVLSGELFF
DNA: TGCAGTGCTAGACCTAAACAGGTTCTTTCCGGGGAGCTGTTTTTT

J: TRBJ2-5
D: TRBD2
size: few
V: TRBV29-1
CDR3: CIIGTSGGPQETQYF
DNA: TGCATCATTGGGACTAGCGGGGGGCCTCAAGAGACCCAGTACTTC

J: TRBJ2-7
D: .
size: .
V: TRBV3-1
CDR3: CASSDGTAGGEQYF
DNA: TGTGCCAGCAGCGACGGGACGGCCGGGGGAGAGCAGTACTTC

J: TRBJ2-1
D: .
size: .
V: TRBV20-1
CDR3: CSARPLRGDNEQFF
DNA: TGCAGTGCTAGACCCTTACGAGGGGACAATGAGCAGTTCTTC

J: TRBJ1-2
D: .
size: few
V: TRBV7-2
CDR3: CASSLSPGMFGGYTF
DNA: TGTGCCAGCAGCTTAAGTCCGGGGATGTTCGGTGGCTACACCTTC

J: TRBJ2-7
D: .
size: few
V: TRBV7-6
CDR3: CASSFSQDSPSYEQYF
DNA: TGTGCCAGCAGCTTCTCCCAGGACTCGCCCTCCTACGAGCAGTACTTC

J: TRBJ2-2
D: TRBD2
size: .
V: TRBV7-9
CDR3: CASSPRLAGTGELFF
DNA: TGTGCCAGCAGCCCCCGACTAGCGGGCACCGGGGAGCTGTTTTTT

J: TRBJ1-2
D: .
size: .
V: TRBV24-1
CDR3: CATSINSQDYTF
DNA: TGTGCCACCAGCATCAACAGTCAGGACTACACCTTC

J: TRBJ2-1
D: .
size: .
V: TRBV5-6
CDR3: CASSPSGNLKFF
DNA: TGTGCCAGCAGCCCTTCTGGGAACCTCAAGTTCTTC

J: TRBJ2-3
D: .
size: .
V: TRBV7-2
CDR3: CASSLEIGSYTDTQYF
DNA: TGTGCCAGCAGCTTAGAGATCGGCAGCTACACAGATACGCAGTATTTT

J: TRBJ2-3
D: TRBD1
size: .
V: TRBV12-3/TRBV12-4
CDR3: CASSLAGQEADTQYF
DNA: TGTGCCAGCAGTTTAGCGGGACAGGAGGCAGATACGCAGTATTTT

J: TRBJ2-3
D: .
size: many
V: TRBV29-1
CDR3: CSVERTEPDTQYF
DNA: TGCAGCGTTGAACGGACCGAACCAGATACGCAGTATTTT

J: TRBJ1-6
D: .
size: many
V: TRBV4-3
CDR3: CASSQDSSYNSPLHF
DNA: TGCGCCAGCAGCCAAGACAGCTCCTATAATTCACCCCTCCACTTT

J: TRBJ2-3
D: TRBD1
size: .
V: TRBV28
CDR3: CASSLSVTGEDTQYF
DNA: TGTGCCAGCAGTTTATCTGTGACAGGGGAGGATACGCAGTATTTT

J: TRBJ1-2
D: .
size: .
V: TRBV29-1
CDR3: CSVDLTETWDRGYGYTF
DNA: TGCAGCGTTGACCTTACGGAGACATGGGATAGAGGCTATGGCTACACCTTC

J: TRBJ1-1
D: .
size: .
V: TRBV9
CDR3: CASSVGESLEAEAFF
DNA: TGTGCCAGCAGCGTAGGTGAAAGCCTTGAGGCTGAAGCTTTCTTT

J: TRBJ2-1
D: TRBD2
size: .
V: TRBV27
CDR3: CASSTQRGGRVNEQFF
DNA: TGTGCCAGCAGTACCCAGCGGGGGGGCCGTGTTAATGAGCAGTTCTTC

J: TRBJ2-3
D: TRBD2
size: .
V: TRBV7-3
CDR3: CASSPQSGGGIDTQYF
DNA: TGTGCCAGCAGCCCCCAGTCCGGGGGGGGGATAGATACGCAGTATTTT

J: TRBJ2-6
D: .
size: few
V: TRBV3-1
CDR3: CASNPRWGTGANVLTF
DNA: TGTGCCAGCAACCCGCGGTGGGGGACTGGGGCCAACGTCCTGACTTTC

J: TRBJ2-7
D: .
size: .
V: TRBV4-1
CDR3: CASSQPGTSKYEQYF
DNA: TGCGCCAGCAGCCAACCCGGGACTTCCAAATACGAGCAGTACTTC

J: TRBJ2-6
D: .
size: many
V: TRBV7-2
CDR3: CASSFLGIFSGANVLTF
DNA: TGTGCCAGCAGCTTTCTTGGGATTTTCTCTGGGGCCAACGTCCTGACTTTC

J: TRBJ2-1
D: TRBD1
size: .
V: TRBV11-1
CDR3: CASSLGGFGDRHNEQFF
DNA: TGTGCCAGCAGCTTAGGAGGTTTCGGGGACAGACACAATGAGCAGTTCTTC

J: TRBJ1-1
D: .
size: .
V: TRBV10-3
CDR3: CAISDSPGRQQAFF
DNA: TGTGCCATCAGTGATTCCCCCGGGAGACAGCAAGCTTTCTTT

J: TRBJ2-1
D: TRBD1
size: .
V: TRBV11-2
CDR3: CASSQAGTVGNEQFF
DNA: TGTGCCAGCAGCCAAGCCGGGACAGTGGGCAATGAGCAGTTCTTC

J: TRBJ2-5
D: TRBD2
size: few
V: TRBV20-1
CDR3: CSARDALAGQGTQYF
DNA: TGCAGTGCTAGAGATGCACTAGCGGGACAAGGGACCCAGTACTTC

J: TRBJ2-1
D: TRBD2
size: .
V: TRBV20-1
CDR3: CSARRGGGNEQFF
DNA: TGCAGTGCTAGACGGGGGGGCGGTAATGAGCAGTTCTTC

J: TRBJ2-7
D: .
size: .
V: TRBV9
CDR3: CAPPPYEQYF
DNA: TGTGCCCCCCCCCCCTACGAGCAGTACTTC

J: TRBJ1-2
D: .
size: many
V: TRBV7-2
CDR3: CASSLVPGDGYTF
DNA: TGTGCCAGCAGCTTAGTTCCCGGGGACGGCTACACCTTC

J: TRBJ2-2
D: TRBD2
size: .
V: TRBV12-3/TRBV12-4
CDR3: CASSSGLASSTGELFF
DNA: TGTGCCAGCAGTTCCGGACTAGCATCGAGCACCGGGGAGCTGTTTTTT

J: TRBJ1-5
D: TRBD1
size: .
V: TRBV5-6
CDR3: CASSPGTGRGGEPQHF
DNA: TGTGCCAGCAGCCCAGGGACAGGGAGGGGTGGGGAGCCCCAGCATTTT

J: TRBJ2-1
D: .
size: few
V: TRBV27
CDR3: CASSFLLGLGNEQFF
DNA: TGTGCCAGCAGTTTTTTATTGGGGTTAGGGAATGAGCAGTTCTTC

J: TRBJ2-1
D: .
size: once
V: TRBV4-3
CDR3: CASSQIGTGWNEQFF
DNA: TGCGCCAGCAGCCAAATCGGGACCGGGTGGAATGAGCAGTTCTTC

J: TRBJ1-1
D: .
size: .
V: TRBV7-9
CDR3: CASSLDTSRAFF
DNA: TGTGCCAGCAGCTTAGACACATCAAGAGCTTTCTTT

J: TRBJ2-5
D: .
size: .
V: TRBV15
CDR3: CATSRAPTETQYF
DNA: TGTGCCACCAGCAGAGCCCCTACGGAGACCCAGTACTTC

J: TRBJ1-6
D: TRBD1
size: .
V: TRBV6-5
CDR3: CASSYGNRDRLSPLHF
DNA: TGTGCCAGCAGTTACGGGAATCGGGACAGACTATCACCCCTCCACTTT

J: TRBJ1-2
D: .
size: once
V: TRBV4-2
CDR3: CASSQDSGLYGYTF
DNA: TGTGCCAGCAGCCAAGATTCAGGCCTGTATGGCTACACCTTC

J: TRBJ2-7
D: .
size: .
V: TRBV7-8
CDR3: CASSSIRDKYYEQYF
DNA: TGTGCCAGCAGCTCGATCCGGGACAAATACTACGAGCAGTACTTC

J: TRBJ1-2
D: .
size: many
V: TRBV20-1
CDR3: CSASTIPSYSYGYTF
DNA: TGCAGTGCTAGCACGATACCAAGCTATTCCTATGGCTACACCTTC

J: TRBJ2-2
D: .
size: .
V: TRBV6-1
CDR3: CASSEAPGATGELFF
DNA: TGTGCCAGCAGTGAAGCGCCAGGGGCCACCGGGGAGCTGTTTTTT

J: TRBJ2-1
D: .
size: few
V: TRBV4-3
CDR3: CASSLSLTGTYETQFF
DNA: TGCGCCAGCAGCCTCAGCCTAACGGGAACATATGAGACCCAGTTCTTC

J: TRBJ2-5
D: TRBD2
size: .
V: TRBV2
CDR3: CASMRGGETQYF
DNA: TGTGCCAGCATGCGCGGGGGAGAGACCCAGTACTTC

J: TRBJ1-5
D: TRBD1
size: .
V: TRBV14
CDR3: CASSTHTGTGGQYSNQPQHF
DNA: TGTGCCAGCAGCACTCATACCGGGACAGGGGGCCAATATAGCAATCAGCCCCAGCATTTT